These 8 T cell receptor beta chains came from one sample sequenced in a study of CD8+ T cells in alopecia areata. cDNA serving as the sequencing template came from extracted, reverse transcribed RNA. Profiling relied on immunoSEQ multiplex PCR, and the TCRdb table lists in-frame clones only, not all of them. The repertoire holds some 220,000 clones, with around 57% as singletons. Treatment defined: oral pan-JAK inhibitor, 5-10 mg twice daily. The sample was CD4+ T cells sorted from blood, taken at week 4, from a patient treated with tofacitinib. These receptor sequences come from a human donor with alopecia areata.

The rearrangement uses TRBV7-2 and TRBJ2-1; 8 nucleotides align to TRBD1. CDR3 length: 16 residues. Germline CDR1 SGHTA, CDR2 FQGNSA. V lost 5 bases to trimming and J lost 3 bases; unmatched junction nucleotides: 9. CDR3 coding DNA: TGTGCCAGCAGCGGCAAGAGGACAGGGCACTACAATGAGCAGTTCTTC. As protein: CASSGKRTGHYNEQFF.

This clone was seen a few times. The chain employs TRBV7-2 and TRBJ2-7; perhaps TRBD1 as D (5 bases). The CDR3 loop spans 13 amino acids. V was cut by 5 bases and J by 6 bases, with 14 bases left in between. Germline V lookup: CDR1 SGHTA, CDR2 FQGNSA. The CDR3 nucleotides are TGTGCCAGCAGCGGAAGGCAGGGTTCCGAGCAGTACTTC. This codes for CASSGRQGSEQYF.

The CDR3 spells CSVGQPETQYF. Written as DNA, the CDR3 is TGCAGCGTTGGGCAACCGGAGACCCAGTACTTC. The chain is built from TRBV29-1 and TRBJ2-5, with D uncertain. V was pared by 4 bases and J by 5 bases, with 8 bases between. The germline gives CDR1 SQVTM, CDR2 ANQGSEA. The CDR3 is 11 residues long.

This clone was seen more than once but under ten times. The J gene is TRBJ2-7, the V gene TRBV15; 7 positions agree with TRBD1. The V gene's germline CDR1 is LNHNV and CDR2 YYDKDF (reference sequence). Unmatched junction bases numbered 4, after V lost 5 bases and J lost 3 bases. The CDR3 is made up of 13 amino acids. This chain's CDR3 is CATSSSGGYEQYF. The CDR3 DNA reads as TGTGCCACCAGCTCCTCAGGGGGCTACGAGCAGTACTTC.

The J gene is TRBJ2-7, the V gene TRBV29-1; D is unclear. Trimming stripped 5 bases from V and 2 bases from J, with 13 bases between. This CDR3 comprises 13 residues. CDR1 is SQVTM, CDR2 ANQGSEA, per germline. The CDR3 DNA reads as TGCAGCGTTTCCAATCTGTATCCCTACGAGCAGTACTTC. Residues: CSVSNLYPYEQYF.

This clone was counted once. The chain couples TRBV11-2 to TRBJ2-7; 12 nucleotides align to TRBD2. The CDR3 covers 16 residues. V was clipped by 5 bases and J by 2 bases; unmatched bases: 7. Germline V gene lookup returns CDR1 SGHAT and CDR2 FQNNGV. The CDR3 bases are TGTGCCAGCAGCCCGCTGACTAGCGGGGGACCCTACGAGCAGTACTTC. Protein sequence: CASSPLTSGGPYEQYF. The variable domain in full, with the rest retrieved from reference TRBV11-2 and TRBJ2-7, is EAGVAQSPRYKIIEKRQSVAFWCNPISGHATLYWYQQILGQGPKLLIQFQNNGVVDDSQLPKDRFSAERLKGVDSTLKIQPAKLEDSAVYLCASSPLTSGGPYEQYFGPGTRLTVT.

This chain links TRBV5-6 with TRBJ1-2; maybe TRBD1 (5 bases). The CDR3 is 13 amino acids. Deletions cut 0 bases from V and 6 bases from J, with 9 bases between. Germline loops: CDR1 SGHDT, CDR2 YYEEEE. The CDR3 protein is CASSLVGVDGYTF. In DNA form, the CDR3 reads TGTGCCAGCAGCTTGGTAGGGGTGGATGGCTACACCTTC.

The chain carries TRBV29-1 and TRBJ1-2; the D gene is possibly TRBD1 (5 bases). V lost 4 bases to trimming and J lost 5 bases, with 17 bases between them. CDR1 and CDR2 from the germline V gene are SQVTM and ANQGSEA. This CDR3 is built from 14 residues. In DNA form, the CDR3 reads TGCAGCGTTGTCGTGATTCGGCAGGGTTATGGCTACACCTTC. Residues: CSVVVIRQGYGYTF.